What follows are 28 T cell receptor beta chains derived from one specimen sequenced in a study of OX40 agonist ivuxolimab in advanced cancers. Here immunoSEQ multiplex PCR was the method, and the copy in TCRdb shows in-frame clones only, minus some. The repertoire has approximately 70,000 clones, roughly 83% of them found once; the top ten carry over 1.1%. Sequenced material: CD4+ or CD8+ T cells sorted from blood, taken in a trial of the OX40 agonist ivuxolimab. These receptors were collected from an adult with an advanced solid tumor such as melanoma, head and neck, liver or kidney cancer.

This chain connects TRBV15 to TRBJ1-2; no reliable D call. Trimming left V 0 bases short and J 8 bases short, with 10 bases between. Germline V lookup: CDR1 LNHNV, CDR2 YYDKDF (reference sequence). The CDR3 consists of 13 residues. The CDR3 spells CATSRDMMGGYTF. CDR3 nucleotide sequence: TGTGCCACCAGCAGAGATATGATGGGGGGCTACACCTTC.

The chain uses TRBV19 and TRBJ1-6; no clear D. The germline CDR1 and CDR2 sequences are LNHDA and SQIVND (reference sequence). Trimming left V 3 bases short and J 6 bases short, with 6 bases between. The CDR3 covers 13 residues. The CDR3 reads CASSIFSNSPLHF. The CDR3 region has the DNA TGTGCCAGTAGTATTTTCAGTAATTCACCCCTCCACTTT. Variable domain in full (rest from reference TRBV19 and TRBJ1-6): DGGITQSPKYLFRKEGQNVTLSCEQNLNHDAMYWYRQDPGQGLRLIYYSQIVNDFQKGDIAEGYSVSREKKESFPLTVTSAQKNPTAFYLCASSIFSNSPLHFGNGTRLTVT.

DNA for the CDR3: TGTGCCAGCTCACCCTCAGATGGACAGGGCAATCAGCCCCAGCATTTT. Its protein is CASSPSDGQGNQPQHF. V gene TRBV18 combines with J gene TRBJ1-5; 7 positions match TRBD1. CDR3 length: 16 residues. Germline CDR1 reads KGHSH; CDR2 reads LQKENI. V lost 3 bases to trimming and J lost 2 bases; unmatched junction nucleotides: 7.

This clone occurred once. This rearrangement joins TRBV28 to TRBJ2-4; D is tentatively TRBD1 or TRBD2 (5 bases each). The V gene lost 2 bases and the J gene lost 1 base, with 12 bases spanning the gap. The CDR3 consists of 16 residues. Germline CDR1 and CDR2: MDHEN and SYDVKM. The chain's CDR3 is CASSLRGVIAKNIQYF. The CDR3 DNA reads TGTGCCAGCAGTTTACGAGGGGTGATTGCCAAAAACATTCAGTACTTC.

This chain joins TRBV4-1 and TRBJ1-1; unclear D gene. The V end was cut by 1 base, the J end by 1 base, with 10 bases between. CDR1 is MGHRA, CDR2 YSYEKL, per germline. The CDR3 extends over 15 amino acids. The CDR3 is CASSQAAQRNTEAFF. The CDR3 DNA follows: TGCGCCAGCAGCCAAGCGGCACAGCGGAACACTGAAGCTTTCTTT.

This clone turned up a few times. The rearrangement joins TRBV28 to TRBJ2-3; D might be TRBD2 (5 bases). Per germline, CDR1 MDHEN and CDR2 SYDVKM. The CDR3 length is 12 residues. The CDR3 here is CALGLDTDTQYF. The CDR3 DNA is TGTGCGTTAGGACTCGACACAGATACGCAGTATTTT.

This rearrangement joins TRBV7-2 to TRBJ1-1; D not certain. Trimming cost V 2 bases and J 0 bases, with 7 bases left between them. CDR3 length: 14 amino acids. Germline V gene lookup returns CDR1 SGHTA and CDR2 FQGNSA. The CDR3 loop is CASSLLHLNTEAFF. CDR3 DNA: TGTGCCAGCAGCTTATTACACTTGAACACTGAAGCTTTCTTT. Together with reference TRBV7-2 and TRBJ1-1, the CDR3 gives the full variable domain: GAGVSQSPSNKVTEKGKDVELRCDPISGHTALYWYRQSLGQGLEFLIYFQGNSAPDKSGLPSDRFSAERTGGSVSTLTIQRTQQEDSAVYLCASSLLHLNTEAFFGQGTRLTVV.

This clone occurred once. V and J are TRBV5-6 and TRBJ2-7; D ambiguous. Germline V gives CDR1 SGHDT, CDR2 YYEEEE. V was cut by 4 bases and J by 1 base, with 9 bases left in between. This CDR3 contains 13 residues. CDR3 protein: CASSRALSYEQYF. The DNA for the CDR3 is TGTGCCAGCAGCCGGGCGTTGTCCTACGAGCAGTACTTC.

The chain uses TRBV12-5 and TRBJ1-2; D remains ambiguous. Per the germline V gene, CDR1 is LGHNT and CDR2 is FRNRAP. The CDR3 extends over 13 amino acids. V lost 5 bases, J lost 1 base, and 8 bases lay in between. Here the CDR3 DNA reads TGTGCTAGTGGTACGACGGATAACTATGGCTACACCTTC. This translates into CASGTTDNYGYTF.

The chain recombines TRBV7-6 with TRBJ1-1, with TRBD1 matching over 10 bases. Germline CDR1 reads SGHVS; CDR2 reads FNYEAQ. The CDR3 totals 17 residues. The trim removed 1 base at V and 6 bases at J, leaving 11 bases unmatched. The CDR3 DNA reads TGTGCCAGCAGCTTAGTTAGAGGACAGGGGGTTTCTTCTGAAGCTTTCTTT. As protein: CASSLVRGQGVSSEAFF.

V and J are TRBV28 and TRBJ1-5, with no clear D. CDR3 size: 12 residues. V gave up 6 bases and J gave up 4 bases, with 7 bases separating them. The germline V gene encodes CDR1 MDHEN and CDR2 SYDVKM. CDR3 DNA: TGTGCCAGCAGGATAGTAAATCAGCCCCAGCATTTT. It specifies CASRIVNQPQHF.

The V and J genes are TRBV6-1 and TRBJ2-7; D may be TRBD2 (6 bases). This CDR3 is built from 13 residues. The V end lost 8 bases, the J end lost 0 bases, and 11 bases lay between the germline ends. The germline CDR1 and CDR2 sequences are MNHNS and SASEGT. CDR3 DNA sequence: TGTGCCAGCTCCCGGGGGACCTCCTACGAGCAGTACTTC. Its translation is CASSRGTSYEQYF.

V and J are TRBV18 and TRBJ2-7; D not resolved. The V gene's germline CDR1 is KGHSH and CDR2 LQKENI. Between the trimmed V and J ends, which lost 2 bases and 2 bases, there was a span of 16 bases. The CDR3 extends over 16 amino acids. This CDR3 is CASSPEKIQLAYEQYF. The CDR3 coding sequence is TGTGCCAGCTCACCAGAGAAGATTCAACTCGCCTACGAGCAGTACTTC.

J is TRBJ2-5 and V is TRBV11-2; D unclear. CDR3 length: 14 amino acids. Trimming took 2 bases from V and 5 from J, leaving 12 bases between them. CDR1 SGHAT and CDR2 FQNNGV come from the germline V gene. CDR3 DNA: TGTGCCAGCAGCTTACGGCAGAAAGACGAGACCCAGTACTTC. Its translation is CASSLRQKDETQYF.

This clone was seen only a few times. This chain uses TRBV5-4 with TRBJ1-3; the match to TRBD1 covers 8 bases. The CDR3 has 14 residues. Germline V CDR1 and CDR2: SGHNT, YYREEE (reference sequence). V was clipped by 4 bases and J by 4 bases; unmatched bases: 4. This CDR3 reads CASSPGTGGNTIYF. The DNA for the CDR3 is TGTGCCAGCAGCCCGGGGACAGGAGGAAACACCATATATTTT.

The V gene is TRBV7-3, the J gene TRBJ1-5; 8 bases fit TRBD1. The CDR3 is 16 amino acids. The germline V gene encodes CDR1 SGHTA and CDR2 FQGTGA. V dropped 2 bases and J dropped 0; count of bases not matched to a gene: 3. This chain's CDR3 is CASSLQGARSNQPQHF. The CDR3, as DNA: TGTGCCAGCAGCTTACAGGGGGCGCGTAGCAATCAGCCCCAGCATTTT.

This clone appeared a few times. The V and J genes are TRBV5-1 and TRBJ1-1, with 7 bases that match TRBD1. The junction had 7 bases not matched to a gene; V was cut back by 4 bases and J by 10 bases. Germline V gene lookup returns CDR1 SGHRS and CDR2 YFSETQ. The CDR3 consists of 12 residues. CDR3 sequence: CASSPGQEGAFF. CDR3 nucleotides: TGCGCCAGCAGCCCCGGACAGGAGGGAGCTTTCTTT.

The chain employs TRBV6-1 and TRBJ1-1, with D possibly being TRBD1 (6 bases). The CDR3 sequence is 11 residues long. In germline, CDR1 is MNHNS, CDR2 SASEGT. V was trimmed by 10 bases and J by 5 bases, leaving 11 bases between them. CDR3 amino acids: CATTQGTEAFF. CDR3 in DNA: TGTGCCACCACACAGGGTACTGAAGCTTTCTTT.

CDR3 DNA: TGCGCCAGACGGGACACCACCTACTACGAGCAGTACTTC. This translates into CARRDTTYYEQYF. The chain recombines TRBV5-1 with TRBJ2-7; TRBD1 might be the D (6 bases). Trimming stripped 8 bases from V and 3 bases from J, with 15 bases between. CDR3 length: 13 amino acids. From germline, CDR1 is SGHRS and CDR2 YFSETQ.

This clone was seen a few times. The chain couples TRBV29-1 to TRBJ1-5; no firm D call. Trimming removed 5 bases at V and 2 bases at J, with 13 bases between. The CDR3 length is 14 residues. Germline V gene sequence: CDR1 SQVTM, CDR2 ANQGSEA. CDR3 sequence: CSVQPAGGNQPQHF. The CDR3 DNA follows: TGCAGCGTTCAGCCGGCTGGCGGCAATCAGCCCCAGCATTTT.

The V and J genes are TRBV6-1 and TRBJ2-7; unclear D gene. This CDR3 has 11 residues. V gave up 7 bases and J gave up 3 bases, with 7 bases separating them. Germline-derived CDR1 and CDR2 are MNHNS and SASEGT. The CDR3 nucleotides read TGTGCCAGCACCTTCAACTACGAGCAGTACTTC. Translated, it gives CASTFNYEQYF.

This CDR3 is CASSMGRVDTEAFF. Here the CDR3 DNA reads TGTGCCAGTAGTATGGGCAGGGTGGACACTGAAGCTTTCTTT. The chain combines TRBV19 with TRBJ1-1; perhaps TRBD1 as D (5 bases). The ends were cut back, 3 bases at V and 3 bases at J, with 11 bases in the middle. CDR3 length equals 14 residues. Per germline, CDR1 LNHDA and CDR2 SQIVND (reference sequence).

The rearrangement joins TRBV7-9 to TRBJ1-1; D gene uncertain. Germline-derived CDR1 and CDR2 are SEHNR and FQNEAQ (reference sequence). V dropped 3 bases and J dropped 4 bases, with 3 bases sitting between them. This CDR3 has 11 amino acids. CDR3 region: CASSFSTEAFF. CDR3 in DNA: TGTGCCAGCAGCTTCAGCACTGAAGCTTTCTTT.

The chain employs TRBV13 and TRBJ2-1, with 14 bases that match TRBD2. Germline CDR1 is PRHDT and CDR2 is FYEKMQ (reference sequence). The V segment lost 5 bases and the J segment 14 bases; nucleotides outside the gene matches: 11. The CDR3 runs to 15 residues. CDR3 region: CASSPGLAGAPGEFF. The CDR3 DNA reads TGTGCCAGCAGCCCGGGACTAGCGGGGGCCCCAGGAGAGTTCTTC.

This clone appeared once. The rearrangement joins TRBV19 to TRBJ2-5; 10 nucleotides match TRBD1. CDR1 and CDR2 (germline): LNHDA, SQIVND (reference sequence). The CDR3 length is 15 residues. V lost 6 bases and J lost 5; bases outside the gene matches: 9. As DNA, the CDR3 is TGTGCCAGTAGCCCTCTGACAGGGGGCTATGAGACCCAGTACTTC. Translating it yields CASSPLTGGYETQYF.

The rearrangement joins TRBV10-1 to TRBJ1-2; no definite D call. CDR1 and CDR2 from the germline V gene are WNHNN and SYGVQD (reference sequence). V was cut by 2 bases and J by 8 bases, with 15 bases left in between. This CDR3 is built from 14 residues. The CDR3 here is CASSERSRRMGYTF. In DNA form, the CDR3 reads TGCGCCAGCAGTGAGAGGTCCCGCCGGATGGGCTACACCTTC.

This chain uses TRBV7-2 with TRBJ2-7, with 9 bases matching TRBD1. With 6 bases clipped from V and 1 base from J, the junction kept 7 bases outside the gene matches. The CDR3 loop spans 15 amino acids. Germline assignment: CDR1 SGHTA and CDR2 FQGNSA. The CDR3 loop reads CASSQTTGGSYEQYF. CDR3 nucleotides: TGTGCCAGCAGTCAAACGACAGGGGGGTCCTACGAGCAGTACTTC.

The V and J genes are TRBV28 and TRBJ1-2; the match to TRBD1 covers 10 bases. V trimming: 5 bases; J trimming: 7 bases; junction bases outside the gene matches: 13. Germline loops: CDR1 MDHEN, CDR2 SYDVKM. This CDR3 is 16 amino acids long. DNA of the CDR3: TGTGCCAGCAGTCCACCGCCAGGACAGGGGGAGGTTGGCTACACCTTC. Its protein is CASSPPPGQGEVGYTF.